The clone carrying this T cell receptor (beta chain) was seen a few times. These data come from a study of blood T cells in healthy people across ages. Sample-barcoded 5' priming and a J-beta primer mix drove a second PCR of roughly 6 to 12 cycles. Through a template-switch adaptor with 12 random nucleotides, each cDNA molecule received a tag. TCRdb fed the 5' RACE reads into MiXCR, producing one record per CDR3 protein. The table includes some 1,800,000 distinct CDR3 sequences, approximately 40% detected once. The sample taken for sequencing was blood. This receptor was taken from a human donor in good health.

For the CDR3, the DNA is TGTGCCAGCAGACAAACAGGGGGCGCATCCAATCAGCCCCAGCATTTT. Its protein product is CASRQTGGASNQPQHF. The V call is TRBV6-5, the J call TRBJ1-5, with 9 bases lining up with TRBD1. The CDR3 runs 16 residues. V shed 6 bases, J shed 3 bases, and the junction held 9 bases outside the gene matches. Germline CDR1 is MNHEY and CDR2 is SVGAGI.